This TCR beta chain came from a study of vaccination effects on CD4 cells after COVID-19. This clone was seen a few times. No antigen is known for it. The length of the CDR3 is 12 residues. In germline, CDR1 is GTSNPN, CDR2 SVGIG (reference sequence). Trimming cost V 2 bases and J 8 bases, with 12 bases left between them. Whole-study results and caveats: Sampling in the study covered few convalescent patients and included no early post-infection timepoints.

Expansion of antigen-specific CD4+ T cells with viral peptide pools was carried out by the ViraFEST assay before sequencing. The authors isolated CD4+ T cells after around nine days of culture. Participants each got two BNT162b2 or mRNA-1273 vaccine doses. Libraries were prepared by immunoSEQ multiplex PCR; TCRdb keeps only in-frame clonotypes and omits some of them. Among over 60,000 clones listed, just under 75% were seen once. The clonotype comes from a human donor who received a COVID-19 vaccine. The rearrangement uses TRBV30 and TRBJ1-2; D uncertain. Sample: CD4+ T cells from PBMCs cultured with HCoV-229E spike peptides, taken after COVID-19 vaccination. The CDR3: CAWSTHTGGYTF. In nucleotides, the CDR3 is TGTGCCTGGAGTACTCACACGGGAGGCTACACCTTC.